This T cell receptor (beta chain) was retrieved from a study of OX40 agonist ivuxolimab in advanced cancers. TCRdb's table, derived via immunoSEQ multiplex PCR, lists solely in-frame clones and lacks some. The sample consists of under 80,000 clones, roughly 87% of them appearing once. CDR3 length: 14 amino acids. Deletions cut 2 bases from V and 7 bases from J, with 14 bases between. CDR1 and CDR2 from the germline V gene are SNHLY and FYNNEI. The sequences come from CD4+ or CD8+ T cells sorted from blood, collected in a trial of the OX40 agonist ivuxolimab. The clonotype was recovered from an adult with an advanced solid tumor such as melanoma, head and neck, liver or kidney cancer. The genes are TRBV2 and TRBJ1-1; D is possibly TRBD1 (5 bases). CDR3 coding DNA: TGTGCCAGCAGTGAATCCCAGGGTGCCGGTGAAGCTTTCTTT. It translates to CASSESQGAGEAFF.